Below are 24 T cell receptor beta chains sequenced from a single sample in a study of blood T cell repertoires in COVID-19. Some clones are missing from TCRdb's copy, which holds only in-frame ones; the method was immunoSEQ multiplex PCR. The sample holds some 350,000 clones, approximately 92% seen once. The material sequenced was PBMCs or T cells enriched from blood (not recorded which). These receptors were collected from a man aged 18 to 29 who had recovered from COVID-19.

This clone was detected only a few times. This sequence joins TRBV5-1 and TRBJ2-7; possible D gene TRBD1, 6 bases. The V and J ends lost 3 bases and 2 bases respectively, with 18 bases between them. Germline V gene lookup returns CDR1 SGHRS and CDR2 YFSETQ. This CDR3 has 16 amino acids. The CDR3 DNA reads TGCGCCAGCAGCTGGGCTATCCAGGGGTCCCCCTACGAGCAGTACTTC. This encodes CASSWAIQGSPYEQYF.

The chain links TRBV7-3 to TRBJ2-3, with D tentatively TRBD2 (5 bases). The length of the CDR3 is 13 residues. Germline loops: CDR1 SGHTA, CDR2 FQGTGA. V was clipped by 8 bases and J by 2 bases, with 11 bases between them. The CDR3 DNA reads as TGTGCCAGCGGTTCGGGAACCACAGATACGCAGTATTTT. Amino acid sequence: CASGSGTTDTQYF.

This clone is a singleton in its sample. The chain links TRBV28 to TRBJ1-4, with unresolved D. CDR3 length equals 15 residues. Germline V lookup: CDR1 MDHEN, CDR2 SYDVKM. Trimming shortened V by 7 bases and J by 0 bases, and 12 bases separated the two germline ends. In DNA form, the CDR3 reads TGTGCCAGCATCCCGGGTGGAGCAACTAATGAAAAACTGTTTTTT. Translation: CASIPGGATNEKLFF.

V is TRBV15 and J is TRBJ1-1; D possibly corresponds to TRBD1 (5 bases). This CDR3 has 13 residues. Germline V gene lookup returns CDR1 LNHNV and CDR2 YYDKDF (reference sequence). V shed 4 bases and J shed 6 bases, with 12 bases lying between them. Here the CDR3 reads CATSTGLGAEAFF. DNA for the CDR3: TGTGCCACCAGCACAGGGTTGGGCGCTGAAGCTTTCTTT.

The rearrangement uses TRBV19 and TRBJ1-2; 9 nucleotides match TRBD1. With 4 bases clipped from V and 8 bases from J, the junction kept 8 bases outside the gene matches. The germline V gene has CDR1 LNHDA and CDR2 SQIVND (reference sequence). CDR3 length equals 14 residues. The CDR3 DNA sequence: TGTGCCAGTAGTACCGTCGGGACAGGGATCGGCTACACCTTC. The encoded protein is CASSTVGTGIGYTF.

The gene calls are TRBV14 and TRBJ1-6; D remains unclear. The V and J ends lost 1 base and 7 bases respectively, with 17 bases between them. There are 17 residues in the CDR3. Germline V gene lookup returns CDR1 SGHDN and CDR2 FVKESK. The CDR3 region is CASSQGNIGGWNSPLHF. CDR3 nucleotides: TGTGCCAGCAGCCAAGGGAATATAGGAGGGTGGAATTCACCCCTCCACTTT.

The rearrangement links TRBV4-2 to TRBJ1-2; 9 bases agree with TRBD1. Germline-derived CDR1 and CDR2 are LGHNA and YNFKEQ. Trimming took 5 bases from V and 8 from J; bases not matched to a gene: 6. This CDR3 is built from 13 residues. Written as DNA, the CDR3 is TGTGCCAGCAGCATGGGACAGGGCGGCGGCTACACCTTC. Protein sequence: CASSMGQGGGYTF.

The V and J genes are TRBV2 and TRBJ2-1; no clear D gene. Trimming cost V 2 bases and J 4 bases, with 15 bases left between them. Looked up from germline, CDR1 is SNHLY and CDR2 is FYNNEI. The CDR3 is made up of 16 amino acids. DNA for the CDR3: TGTGCCAGCAGTGAAACGGAGAGTAAGGCATACAATGAGCAGTTCTTC. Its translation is CASSETESKAYNEQFF.

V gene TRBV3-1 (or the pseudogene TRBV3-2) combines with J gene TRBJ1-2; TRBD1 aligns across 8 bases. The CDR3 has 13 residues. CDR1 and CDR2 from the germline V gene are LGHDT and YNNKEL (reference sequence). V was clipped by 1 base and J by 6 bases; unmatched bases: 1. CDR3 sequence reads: CASSQGTGNGYTF. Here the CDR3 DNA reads TGTGCCAGCAGCCAAGGGACAGGGAATGGCTACACCTTC.

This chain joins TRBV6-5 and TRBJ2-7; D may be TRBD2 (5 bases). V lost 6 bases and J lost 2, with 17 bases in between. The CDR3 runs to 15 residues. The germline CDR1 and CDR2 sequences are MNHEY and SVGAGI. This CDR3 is CASRAVWGDTYEQYF. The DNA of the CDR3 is TGTGCCAGCAGAGCCGTTTGGGGAGACACCTACGAGCAGTACTTC.

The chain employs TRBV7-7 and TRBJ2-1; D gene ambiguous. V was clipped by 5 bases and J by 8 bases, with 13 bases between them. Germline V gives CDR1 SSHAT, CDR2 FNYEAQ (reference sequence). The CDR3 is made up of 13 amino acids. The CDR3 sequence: CASSLFLGYEQFF. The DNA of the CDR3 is TGTGCCAGCAGCCTCTTCCTAGGCTATGAGCAGTTCTTC.

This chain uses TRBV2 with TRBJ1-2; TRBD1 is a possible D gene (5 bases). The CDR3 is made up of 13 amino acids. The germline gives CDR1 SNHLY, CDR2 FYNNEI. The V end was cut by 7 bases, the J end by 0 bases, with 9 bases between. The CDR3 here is CASKKGPNYGYTF. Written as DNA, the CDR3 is TGTGCCAGCAAGAAGGGGCCTAACTATGGCTACACCTTC. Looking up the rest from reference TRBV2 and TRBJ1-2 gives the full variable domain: EPEVTQTPSHQVTQMGQEVILRCVPISNHLYFYWYRQILGQKVEFLVSFYNNEISEKSEIFDDQFSVERPDGSNFTLKIRSTKLEDSAMYFCASKKGPNYGYTFGSGTRLTVV.

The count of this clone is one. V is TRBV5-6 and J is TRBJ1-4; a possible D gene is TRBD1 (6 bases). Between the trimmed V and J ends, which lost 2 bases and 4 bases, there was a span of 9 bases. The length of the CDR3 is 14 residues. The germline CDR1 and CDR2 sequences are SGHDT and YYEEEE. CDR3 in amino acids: CASSFAGDNEKLFF. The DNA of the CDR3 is TGTGCCAGCAGCTTTGCAGGGGATAATGAAAAACTGTTTTTT.

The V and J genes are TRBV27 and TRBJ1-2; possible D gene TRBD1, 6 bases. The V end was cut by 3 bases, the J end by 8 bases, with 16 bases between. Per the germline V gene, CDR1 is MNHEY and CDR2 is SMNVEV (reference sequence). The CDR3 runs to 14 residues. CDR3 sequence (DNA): TGTGCCAGCAGTTTCCGGCAGGGACATTCAGGCTACACCTTC. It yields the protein CASSFRQGHSGYTF.

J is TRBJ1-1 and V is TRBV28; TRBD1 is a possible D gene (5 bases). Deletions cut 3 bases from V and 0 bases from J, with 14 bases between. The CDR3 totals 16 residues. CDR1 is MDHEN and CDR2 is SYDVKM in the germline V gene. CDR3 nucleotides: TGTGCCAGCAGTTTTACGGGGGGAAGTATGAACACTGAAGCTTTCTTT. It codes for CASSFTGGSMNTEAFF.

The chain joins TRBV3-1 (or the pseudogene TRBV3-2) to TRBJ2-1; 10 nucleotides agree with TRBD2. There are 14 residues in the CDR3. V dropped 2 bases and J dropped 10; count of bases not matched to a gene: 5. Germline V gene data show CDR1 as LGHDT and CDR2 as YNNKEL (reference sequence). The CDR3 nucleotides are TGTGCCAGCAGCCAATCATTAGCGGGGGGAGAGCAGTTCTTC. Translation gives CASSQSLAGGEQFF.

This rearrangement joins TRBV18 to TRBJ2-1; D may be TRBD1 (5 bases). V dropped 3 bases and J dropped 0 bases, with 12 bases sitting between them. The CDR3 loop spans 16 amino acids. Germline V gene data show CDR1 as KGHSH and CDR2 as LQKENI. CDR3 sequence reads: CASSPTATSSYNEQFF. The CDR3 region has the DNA TGTGCCAGCTCACCGACAGCGACGAGCTCCTACAATGAGCAGTTCTTC.

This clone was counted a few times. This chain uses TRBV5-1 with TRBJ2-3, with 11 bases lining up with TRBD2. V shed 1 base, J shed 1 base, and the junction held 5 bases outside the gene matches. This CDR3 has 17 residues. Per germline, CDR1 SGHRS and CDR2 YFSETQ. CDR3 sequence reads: CASSLFSGGAGTDTQYF. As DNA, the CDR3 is TGCGCCAGCAGCTTGTTTAGCGGGGGGGCAGGCACAGATACGCAGTATTTT. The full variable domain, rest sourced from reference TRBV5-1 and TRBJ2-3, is KAGVTQTPRYLIKTRGQQVTLSCSPISGHRSVSWYQQTPGQGLQFLFEYFSETQRNKGNFPGRFSGRQFSNSRSEMNVSTLELGDSALYLCASSLFSGGAGTDTQYFGPGTRLTVL.

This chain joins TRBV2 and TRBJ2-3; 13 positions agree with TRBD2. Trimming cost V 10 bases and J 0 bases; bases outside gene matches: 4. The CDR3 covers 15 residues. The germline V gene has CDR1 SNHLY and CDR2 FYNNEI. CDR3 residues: CATRTSGSSTDTQYF. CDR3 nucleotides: TGTGCCACCAGGACTAGCGGGAGTAGCACAGATACGCAGTATTTT.

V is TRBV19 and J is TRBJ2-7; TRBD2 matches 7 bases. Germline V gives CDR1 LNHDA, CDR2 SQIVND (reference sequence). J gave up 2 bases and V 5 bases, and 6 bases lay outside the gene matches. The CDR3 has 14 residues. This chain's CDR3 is CASSSRAGPYEQYF. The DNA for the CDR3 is TGTGCCAGTAGTTCTAGAGCGGGGCCCTACGAGCAGTACTTC. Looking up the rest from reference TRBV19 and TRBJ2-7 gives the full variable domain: DGGITQSPKYLFRKEGQNVTLSCEQNLNHDAMYWYRQDPGQGLRLIYYSQIVNDFQKGDIAEGYSVSREKKESFPLTVTSAQKNPTAFYLCASSSRAGPYEQYFGPGTRLTVT.

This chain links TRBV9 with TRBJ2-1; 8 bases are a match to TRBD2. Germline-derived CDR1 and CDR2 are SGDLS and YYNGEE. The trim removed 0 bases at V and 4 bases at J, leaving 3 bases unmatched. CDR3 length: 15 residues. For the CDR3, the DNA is TGTGCCAGCAGCGTAGCGGGGGGGCGGTACAATGAGCAGTTCTTC. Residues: CASSVAGGRYNEQFF.

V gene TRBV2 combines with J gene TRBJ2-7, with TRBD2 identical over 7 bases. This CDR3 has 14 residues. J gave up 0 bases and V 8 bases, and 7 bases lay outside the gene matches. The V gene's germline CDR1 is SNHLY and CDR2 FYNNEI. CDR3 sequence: CASGRERDSYEQYF. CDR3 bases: TGTGCCAGCGGGAGGGAAAGGGACTCCTACGAGCAGTACTTC.

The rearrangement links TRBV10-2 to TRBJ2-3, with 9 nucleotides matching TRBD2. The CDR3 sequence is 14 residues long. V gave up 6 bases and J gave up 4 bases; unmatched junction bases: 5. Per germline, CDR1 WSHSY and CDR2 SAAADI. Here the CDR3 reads CASRASGEADTQYF. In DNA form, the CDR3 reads TGCGCCAGCAGGGCTAGCGGGGAGGCAGATACGCAGTATTTT.

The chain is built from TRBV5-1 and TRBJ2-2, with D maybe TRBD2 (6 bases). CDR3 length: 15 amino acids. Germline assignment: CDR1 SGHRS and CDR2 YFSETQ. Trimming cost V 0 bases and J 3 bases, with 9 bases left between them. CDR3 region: CASSLVAEHTGELFF. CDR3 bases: TGCGCCAGCAGCTTGGTAGCGGAGCACACCGGGGAGCTGTTTTTT. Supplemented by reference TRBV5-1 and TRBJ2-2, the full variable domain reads KAGVTQTPRYLIKTRGQQVTLSCSPISGHRSVSWYQQTPGQGLQFLFEYFSETQRNKGNFPGRFSGRQFSNSRSEMNVSTLELGDSALYLCASSLVAEHTGELFFGEGSRLTVL.